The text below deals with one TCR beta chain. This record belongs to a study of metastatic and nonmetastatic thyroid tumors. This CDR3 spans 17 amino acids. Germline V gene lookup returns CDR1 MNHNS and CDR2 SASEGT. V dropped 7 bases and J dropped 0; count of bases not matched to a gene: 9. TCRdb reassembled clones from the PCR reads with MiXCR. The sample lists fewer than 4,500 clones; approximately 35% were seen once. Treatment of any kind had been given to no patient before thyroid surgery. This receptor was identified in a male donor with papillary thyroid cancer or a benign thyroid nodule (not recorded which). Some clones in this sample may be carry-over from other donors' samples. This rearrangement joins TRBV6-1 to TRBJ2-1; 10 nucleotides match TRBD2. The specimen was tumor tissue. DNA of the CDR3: TGTGCCAGCACCCGTAGCGGGGGGCGTAGCTCCTACAATGAGCAGTTCTTC. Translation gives CASTRSGGRSSYNEQFF.